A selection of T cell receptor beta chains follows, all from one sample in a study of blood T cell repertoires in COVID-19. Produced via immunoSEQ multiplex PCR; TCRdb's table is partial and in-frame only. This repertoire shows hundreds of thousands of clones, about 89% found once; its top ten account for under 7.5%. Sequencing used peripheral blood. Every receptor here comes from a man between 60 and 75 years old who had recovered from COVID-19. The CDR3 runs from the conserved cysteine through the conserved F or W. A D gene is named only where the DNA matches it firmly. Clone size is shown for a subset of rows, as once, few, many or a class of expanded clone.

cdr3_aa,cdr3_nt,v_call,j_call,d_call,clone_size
CASSQDPPGQGLGTEAFF,TGTGCCAGCAGCCAAGATCCCCCTGGACAGGGTTTGGGCACTGAAGCTTTCTTT,TRBV4-2,TRBJ1-1,TRBD1,NA
CASSIGAGNTGELFF,TGTGCCAGTAGTATAGGGGCCGGGAACACCGGGGAGCTGTTTTTT,TRBV19,TRBJ2-2,NA,NA
CASSTRQDPIFGNSPLHF,TGTGCCAGCAGCACCAGACAGGATCCTATTTTTGGGAATTCACCCCTCCACTTT,TRBV9,TRBJ1-6,NA,NA
CASRASLAGGYNEQFF,TGTGCCAGCAGAGCGTCTCTAGCGGGGGGCTACAATGAGCAGTTCTTC,TRBV2,TRBJ2-1,TRBD2,NA
CASRKDGLAGGRYPYNEQFF,TGCGCCAGCAGAAAGGATGGACTAGCGGGGGGCCGTTACCCCTACAATGAGCAGTTCTTC,TRBV10-1,TRBJ2-1,TRBD2,NA
CASSAASRRDTQYF,TGTGCCAGCAGTGCGGCTAGTCGACGGGATACGCAGTATTTT,TRBV2,TRBJ2-3,NA,NA
CASSKPGQLNTEAFF,TGTGCCAGCAGTAAACCGGGACAGCTGAACACTGAAGCTTTCTTT,TRBV14,TRBJ1-1,TRBD1,NA
CASKRSRGGQDTQYF,TGTGCCAGCAAACGGTCGCGGGGGGGACAAGATACGCAGTATTTT,TRBV2,TRBJ2-3,TRBD2,NA
CASSPLGTATEAFF,TGTGCCAGCTCACCACTGGGGACAGCTACTGAAGCTTTCTTT,TRBV18,TRBJ1-1,TRBD1,NA
CASSPTGTGDHEQYF,TGTGCCAGCTCACCCACCGGGACAGGTGACCACGAGCAGTACTTC,TRBV18,TRBJ2-7,TRBD1,NA
CASSLGRGRAESNQPQHF,TGTGCCAGCAGCTTAGGGAGGGGGCGGGCAGAGAGCAATCAGCCCCAGCATTTT,TRBV7-9,TRBJ1-5,TRBD1,NA
CASSTGTSGGAYEQYF,TGCGCCAGCAGCACCGGGACTAGCGGGGGGGCCTACGAGCAGTACTTC,TRBV5-1,TRBJ2-7,TRBD2,NA
CASSVRNDAGDGYTF,TGTGCCAGCAGCGTCAGGAACGACGCGGGAGATGGCTACACCTTC,TRBV9,TRBJ1-2,NA,NA
CASGGQAGPYNEQFF,TGTGCCAGTGGGGGGCAAGCGGGACCCTACAATGAGCAGTTCTTC,TRBV19,TRBJ2-1,NA,NA
CASSPAGSYEQYF,TGTGCCAGCAGCCCAGCGGGCTCCTACGAGCAGTACTTC,TRBV9,TRBJ2-7,NA,NA
CASTAGTLIRGYTF,TGTGCCAGCACCGCGGGAACCCTAATTCGTGGCTACACCTTC,TRBV9,TRBJ1-2,NA,NA
CASSHSGANVLTF,TGTGCCAGCAGCCACTCTGGGGCCAACGTCCTGACTTTC,TRBV7-9,TRBJ2-6,NA,NA
CASSEAGARNNSPLHF,TGTGCCAGCAGTGAAGCGGGCGCAAGGAATAATTCACCCCTCCACTTT,TRBV2,TRBJ1-6,NA,NA
CASSLGGGSETQYF,TGTGCCAGCAGCCTGGGGGGAGGGTCCGAGACCCAGTACTTC,TRBV3-1/TRBV3-2,TRBJ2-5,TRBD2,once
CASSHEGGRAYEQYF,TGCGCCAGCAGCCACGAGGGCGGGAGGGCTTACGAGCAGTACTTC,TRBV4-3,TRBJ2-7,TRBD2,NA
CAFRRDTDTQYF,TGTGCCTTCCGGCGGGACACAGATACGCAGTATTTT,TRBV6-4,TRBJ2-3,NA,NA
CASSRDRGAGKTMNTEAFF,TGTGCCAGCAGCCGAGACCGGGGAGCGGGTAAGACTATGAACACTGAAGCTTTCTTT,TRBV21-1,TRBJ1-1,NA,NA
CASSQDEAGAAFF,TGCGCCAGCAGCCAAGACGAGGCTGGGGCGGCTTTCTTT,TRBV4-3,TRBJ1-1,NA,NA
CASSLSASGGQETQYF,TGTGCCAGCAGCTTATCCGCCTCCGGCGGACAAGAGACCCAGTACTTC,TRBV7-3,TRBJ2-5,NA,NA
CSVEVTGGSSYEQYF,TGCAGCGTTGAAGTGACAGGGGGATCCTCCTACGAGCAGTACTTC,TRBV29-1,TRBJ2-7,TRBD1,NA
CASSPDPSGEQYF,TGTGCCAGCAGCCCCGACCCCTCGGGCGAGCAGTACTTC,TRBV7-3,TRBJ2-7,NA,NA
CASSKGLLLDEQFF,TGTGCCAGTAGTAAGGGACTGCTTCTCGATGAGCAGTTCTTC,TRBV19,TRBJ2-1,NA,NA
CASSPQGREGGTDTQYF,TGCGCCAGCAGCCCCCAAGGGCGGGAGGGAGGGACAGATACGCAGTATTTT,TRBV5-1,TRBJ2-3,TRBD2,NA
CASSRRTGLTDTQYF,TGTGCCAGCAGCAGGAGGACAGGACTGACAGATACGCAGTATTTT,TRBV14,TRBJ2-3,TRBD1,NA
CASSRLAGVHTDTQYF,TGCGCCAGCAGCCGTCTAGCGGGAGTACACACAGATACGCAGTATTTT,TRBV5-1,TRBJ2-3,TRBD2,NA
CASSLEDSPTYEQYF,TGTGCCAGCAGCTTAGAGGACAGTCCGACCTACGAGCAGTACTTC,TRBV7-2,TRBJ2-7,NA,NA
CASSVGQTSQAQYF,TGTGCCAGCAGCGTAGGACAGACGTCCCAGGCGCAGTATTTT,TRBV9,TRBJ2-3,NA,NA
CASSLRQGDGYTF,TGTGCCAGCAGCTTACGACAGGGAGATGGCTACACCTTC,TRBV11-1,TRBJ1-2,TRBD1,NA
CASRRQGTNEKLFF,TGTGCCAGTAGGAGACAGGGAACTAATGAAAAACTGTTTTTT,TRBV19,TRBJ1-4,TRBD1,once
CASSVPGLAAGELFF,TGTGCCAGTAGTGTACCGGGACTAGCGGCCGGGGAGCTGTTTTTT,TRBV19,TRBJ2-2,TRBD2,NA
CASSLTGREQFF,TGTGCCAGCAGCTTGACCGGGAGGGAGCAGTTCTTC,TRBV5-4,TRBJ2-1,TRBD2,NA
CASSLGTSRTAYNEQFF,TGTGCCAGCAGCTTAGGGACTAGCCGAACAGCCTACAATGAGCAGTTCTTC,TRBV9,TRBJ2-1,TRBD2,NA
CASSHAELAGGRDTQYF,TGTGCCAGCAGCCATGCCGAACTAGCGGGGGGGCGGGATACGCAGTATTTT,TRBV4-2,TRBJ2-3,TRBD2,NA
CASRDRPSGNTEAFF,TGTGCCAGCAGGGACAGGCCATCGGGGAACACTGAAGCTTTCTTT,TRBV27,TRBJ1-1,TRBD1,NA
CAWRRVAGGSREQFF,TGTGCCTGGAGGAGAGTAGCGGGAGGGTCCAGGGAGCAGTTCTTC,TRBV30,TRBJ2-1,TRBD2,NA
CASSFATSGGAGEQFF,TGTGCCAGCAGCTTTGCGACTAGCGGGGGGGCCGGTGAGCAGTTCTTC,TRBV7-8,TRBJ2-1,TRBD2,NA
CASSLGTSGVTGELFF,TGTGCCAGCAGCTTAGGGACTAGCGGGGTCACCGGGGAGCTGTTTTTT,TRBV5-4,TRBJ2-2,TRBD2,NA
CASSSTQGRWYEQYF,TGTGCCAGCAGTTCCACACAGGGGAGGTGGTACGAGCAGTACTTC,TRBV6-2/TRBV6-3,TRBJ2-7,NA,NA
CASSYFGTSQETQYF,TGTGCCAGCAGTTACTTTGGGACTAGTCAAGAGACCCAGTACTTC,TRBV6-5,TRBJ2-5,TRBD2,NA
CASSEEGTNTEAFF,TGTGCCAGCAGTGAGGAGGGAACTAACACTGAAGCTTTCTTT,TRBV6-1,TRBJ1-1,NA,NA